This TCR beta chain stems from a study of Ad26.COV2.S vaccination and SARS-CoV-2 variants. Study information: The study gave Ad26.COV2.S intramuscularly, once or twice 56 days apart.

Trimming stripped 0 bases from V and 3 bases from J, with 9 bases between. This CDR3 has 14 amino acids. The treatment was: roughly 20 received Ad26.COV2.S at low or high dose, single or two shots; roughly 5 received placebo; per-sample allocation not given. Following the first vaccine or placebo injection, samples were taken on day 63. It was Wuhan-strain SARS-CoV-2 spike that the Ad26 vaccine vector expressed. Method: immunoSEQ multiplex PCR; TCRdb's copy keeps in-frame clones and lacks some. Counted here are about 350,000 clones, 80% to 90% occurring once; the ten biggest clones make up approximately 5%.

The clonotype was recovered from a person aged 18-65 years who received the Ad26.COV2.S COVID-19 vaccine or a placebo. The genes are TRBV23-1 and TRBJ2-7; D uncertain. TRBV23-1 is assigned to the ORF class and has an uncertain function. The starting material was peripheral blood, obtained in a trial of Ad26.COV2.S vaccine versus placebo. The CDR3 sequence is CASSQSYAVYEQYF. The CDR3 DNA is TGCGCCAGCAGTCAATCGTACGCAGTCTACGAGCAGTACTTC.